A single sample is the source of the 18 T cell receptor beta chains below, sequenced in a study of blood T cell repertoires in COVID-19. Assay: immunoSEQ multiplex PCR; the TCRdb copy retains only in-frame clones and omits some. The repertoire holds approximately 220,000 clones, with approximately 83% as singletons. Sequencing input: PBMCs or T cells enriched from blood (not recorded which). These receptors were taken from a middle-aged woman with acute COVID-19.

This clone has a handful of counts. The chain joins TRBV28 to TRBJ2-5; the D gene is possibly TRBD1 (6 bases). CDR1 is MDHEN, CDR2 SYDVKM, per germline. The CDR3 loop spans 15 amino acids. Trimming removed 7 bases from V and 8 bases from J, with 23 bases in between. DNA for the CDR3: TGTGCCAGCAAGACCCGAGACAGGCCCGCTGAAACCCAGTACTTC. Protein: CASKTRDRPAETQYF.

V gene TRBV18 combines with J gene TRBJ2-5; D unclear. CDR1 and CDR2 from the germline V gene are KGHSH and LQKENI. The CDR3 runs 13 residues. V gave up 6 bases and J gave up 0 bases, with 8 bases separating them. CDR3 nucleotides: TGTGCCAGCTCCTCGGGTCACCAAGAGACCCAGTACTTC. Amino acid sequence: CASSSGHQETQYF.

This clone was seen more than once but under ten times. The chain uses TRBV3-1 (or the pseudogene TRBV3-2) and TRBJ2-1, with D unclear. V was shortened by 2 bases and J by 4 bases, with 9 bases between the two germline ends. The CDR3 is 14 residues long. The V gene's germline CDR1 is LGHDT and CDR2 YNNKEL (reference sequence). CDR3 residues: CASSQKAGYNEQFF. The CDR3 DNA is TGTGCCAGCAGCCAAAAAGCCGGGTACAATGAGCAGTTCTTC.

This clone was detected only once. V usage is TRBV4-2 and J usage is TRBJ1-4; 8 bases line up with TRBD1. This CDR3 is 14 amino acids long. Trimming removed 4 bases from V and 8 bases from J; junction bases left unmatched: 6. Germline V CDR1 and CDR2: LGHNA, YNFKEQ. This CDR3 is CASSPDRVEEKLFF. The CDR3 region has the DNA TGTGCCAGCAGCCCGGACAGGGTTGAGGAAAAACTGTTTTTT.

The chain has TRBV6-1 and TRBJ1-5; unclear D gene. CDR3 size: 12 residues. CDR1 is MNHNS, CDR2 SASEGT, per germline. Between the trimmed V and J ends, which lost 2 bases and 6 bases, there was a span of 5 bases. CDR3 amino acids: CASSERGQPQHF. The CDR3 nucleotides read TGTGCCAGCAGTGAACGAGGTCAGCCCCAGCATTTT.

This chain connects TRBV7-2 to TRBJ1-2, with D unclear. V was trimmed by 2 bases and J by 1 base, leaving 11 bases between them. CDR1 SGHTA and CDR2 FQGNSA come from the germline V gene. The CDR3 runs 15 residues. DNA of the CDR3: TGTGCCAGCAGCTTAAATCCCCTTAGTAACTATGGCTACACCTTC. Its protein is CASSLNPLSNYGYTF.

V is TRBV25-1 and J is TRBJ2-3; TRBD1 might be the D (6 bases). CDR3 length: 16 amino acids. Germline assignment: CDR1 MGHDK and CDR2 SYGVNS. The V and J ends lost 7 bases and 2 bases respectively, with 19 bases between them. The CDR3 region is CASTDTGPSVTDTQYF. The CDR3 region has the DNA TGTGCCAGCACCGACACAGGGCCATCGGTCACAGATACGCAGTATTTT.

This chain uses TRBV6-5 with TRBJ1-2, with D tentatively TRBD1 (5 bases). The CDR3 has 13 amino acids. Trimming removed 5 bases from V and 3 bases from J, with 10 bases in between. CDR1 is MNHEY and CDR2 is SVGAGI in the germline V gene. The chain's CDR3 is CASSLGGDYGYTF. The CDR3 region has the DNA TGTGCCAGCAGTCTCGGGGGGGACTATGGCTACACCTTC.

The J gene is TRBJ1-1, the V gene TRBV6-5; D ambiguous. This CDR3 contains 13 residues. V lost 6 bases, J lost 3 bases, and 11 bases lay in between. Germline V gene lookup returns CDR1 MNHEY and CDR2 SVGAGI. CDR3 protein: CASSFRRDTEAFF. The CDR3 DNA reads as TGTGCCAGCAGCTTCCGGAGGGACACTGAAGCTTTCTTT.

The chain links TRBV4-2 to TRBJ2-5; 7 nucleotides match TRBD1. Germline-derived CDR1 and CDR2 are LGHNA and YNFKEQ. This CDR3 comprises 14 residues. Germline trimming cut 3 bases from V and 3 bases from J; bases unmatched to any gene: 4. CDR3 DNA: TGTGCCAGCAGCCAGAACAGGGGTGAAGAGACCCAGTACTTC. Translating gives CASSQNRGEETQYF.

This sequence joins TRBV19 and TRBJ2-1; 7 bases map to TRBD2. CDR1 and CDR2 from the germline V gene are LNHDA and SQIVND (reference sequence). Trimming took 4 bases from V and 10 from J; bases not matched to a gene: 10. CDR3 length equals 14 residues. The CDR3 bases are TGTGCCAGTAGTACGGGGCGGGAGAGGCGGGAGCAGTTCTTC. It is translated as CASSTGRERREQFF. Supplemented by reference TRBV19 and TRBJ2-1, the full variable domain reads DGGITQSPKYLFRKEGQNVTLSCEQNLNHDAMYWYRQDPGQGLRLIYYSQIVNDFQKGDIAEGYSVSREKKESFPLTVTSAQKNPTAFYLCASSTGRERREQFFGPGTRLTVL.

The J gene is TRBJ2-2, the V gene TRBV18; possible D gene TRBD1, 6 bases. V gave up 6 bases and J gave up 4 bases, with 12 bases separating them. The CDR3 runs to 14 residues. Germline V gene data show CDR1 as KGHSH and CDR2 as LQKENI. The CDR3 coding sequence is TGTGCCAGCTCGCCCAGGACAGCCACCGGGGAGCTGTTTTTT. Its protein product is CASSPRTATGELFF.

The chain recombines TRBV19 with TRBJ2-5; TRBD2 aligns across 8 bases. The germline gives CDR1 LNHDA, CDR2 SQIVND (reference sequence). The CDR3 is 14 amino acids. Germline trimming cut 6 bases from V and 3 bases from J; bases unmatched to any gene: 6. For the CDR3, the DNA is TGTGCCAGTAGGAACCCAGCGGGGGAAGAGACCCAGTACTTC. It codes for CASRNPAGEETQYF. Drawing the rest from reference TRBV19 and TRBJ2-5, the complete variable domain is DGGITQSPKYLFRKEGQNVTLSCEQNLNHDAMYWYRQDPGQGLRLIYYSQIVNDFQKGDIAEGYSVSREKKESFPLTVTSAQKNPTAFYLCASRNPAGEETQYFGPGTRLLVL.

The chain is built from TRBV10-1 and TRBJ2-1; 13 bases are a match to TRBD2. Germline CDR1 is WNHNN and CDR2 is SYGVQD (reference sequence). The CDR3 contains 14 residues. V trimming: 4 bases; J trimming: 9 bases; junction bases outside the gene matches: 3. This CDR3 is CASSAGLAGFEQFF. CDR3 DNA sequence: TGCGCCAGCAGTGCGGGACTAGCGGGGTTTGAGCAGTTCTTC.

This clone is medium-sized by share. The genes are TRBV6-4 and TRBJ2-1; 11 bases are shared with TRBD2. Germline CDR1 reads MRHNA; CDR2 reads SNTAGT. With V trimmed by 4 bases and J by 6 bases, 5 bases remained unmatched. The CDR3 extends over 15 amino acids. CDR3 protein: CASSATSGDANEQFF. CDR3 DNA sequence: TGTGCCAGCAGTGCGACTAGCGGGGATGCCAATGAGCAGTTCTTC.

The gene calls are TRBV19 and TRBJ1-1, with D uncertain. The CDR3 consists of 12 residues. Germline-derived CDR1 and CDR2 are LNHDA and SQIVND (reference sequence). Trimming took 5 bases from V and 1 from J, leaving 5 bases between them. CDR3: CASSARNTEAFF. The CDR3, as DNA: TGTGCCAGTAGTGCTAGGAACACTGAAGCTTTCTTT.

This chain connects TRBV6-2 or TRBV6-3 to TRBJ2-2; maybe TRBD2 (6 bases). The CDR3 extends over 17 amino acids. Germline CDR1 MNHEY, CDR2 SVGEGT. The ends were cut back, 4 bases at V and 2 bases at J, with 17 bases in the middle. CDR3 protein: CASSFVSGSGNTGELFF. The CDR3 DNA follows: TGTGCCAGCAGTTTCGTCAGCGGGTCAGGAAACACCGGGGAGCTGTTTTTT.

The J gene is TRBJ2-7, the V gene TRBV6-5; weak D call: TRBD1 (6 bases). Germline loops: CDR1 MNHEY, CDR2 SVGAGI. Trimming removed 2 bases at V and 6 bases at J, with 14 bases between. The CDR3 spans 14 residues. The CDR3: CASSYGGAATEQYF. The CDR3, as DNA: TGTGCCAGCAGTTACGGGGGCGCGGCGACCGAGCAGTACTTC.